Shown below are 27 T cell receptor beta chains from a single sample sequenced in a study of naive and memory T cell subsets. Blood and skin TCR RNA was reverse transcribed with alpha and beta constant primers. MiXCR, applied by TCRdb to the 5' RACE reads, yields one record per CDR3 protein. The sample consists of approximately 27,000 distinct CDR3 sequences, around 21% of them appearing once. Whole-blood samples were under 3 ml of peripheral blood from healthy adult volunteers. The receptors were sampled from a female donor in good health.

This clonotype came up many times. The gene calls are TRBV7-8 and TRBJ2-2; 7 nucleotides match TRBD2. Germline lookup yields CDR1 SGHVS and CDR2 FQNEAQ. V dropped 5 bases and J dropped 5; count of bases not matched to a gene: 2. The CDR3 extends over 13 amino acids. The CDR3 sequence is CASSPGGTGELFF. The CDR3 DNA is TGTGCCAGCAGCCCGGGGGGTACCGGGGAGCTGTTTTTT.

This clonotype is medium-sized. The junction departs from germline at one end; a sequencing error may be responsible. The gene calls are TRBV7-7 and TRBJ2-1; TRBD1 might be the D (5 bases). The CDR3 totals 13 residues. Germline CDR1 SSHAT, CDR2 FNYEAQ (reference sequence). In DNA form, the CDR3 reads TGTGCTAGCAGCTTGGACCAGGGCCCTGAGCAGTTCTTC. Protein product: CASSLDQGPEQFF.

This clonotype showed up just a few times. This chain uses TRBV6-4 with TRBJ2-6, with no clear D. V lost 0 bases to trimming and J lost 3 bases, with 0 bases between them. Per the germline V gene, CDR1 is MRHNA and CDR2 is SNTAGT. The CDR3 loop spans 13 amino acids. The CDR3 DNA sequence: TGTGCCAGCAGTGACTCTGGGGCCAACGTCCTGACTTTC. Protein: CASSDSGANVLTF.

This clonotype was observed a few times. This chain links TRBV6-1 with TRBJ2-7; 9 bases match TRBD1. Germline CDR1 and CDR2: MNHNS and SASEGT. This CDR3 is built from 14 residues. V was clipped by 4 bases and J by 3 bases; unmatched bases: 4. The CDR3 nucleotides read TGTGCCAGCAGTGCCGGGACAGGGAACTACGAGCAGTACTTC. It specifies CASSAGTGNYEQYF.

This clonotype was seen many times. V and J are TRBV27 and TRBJ2-2; 14 bases fit TRBD2. After removal of 6 bases from V and 2 bases from J, the junction contained 2 bases not matched to a gene. This CDR3 has 16 amino acids. Germline CDR1 MNHEY, CDR2 SMNVEV (reference sequence). CDR3 amino acids: CASRGLAGGNTGELFF. CDR3 DNA sequence: TGTGCCAGCAGAGGACTAGCGGGAGGAAACACCGGGGAGCTGTTTTTT.

The chain links TRBV12-3 or TRBV12-4 to TRBJ1-5; D might be TRBD1 (5 bases). V dropped 1 base and J dropped 6 bases, with 7 bases sitting between them. The CDR3 sequence is 13 residues long. The CDR3 coding sequence is TGTGCCAGCAGTTTAGGGCAGGGTCAGCCCCAGCATTTT. It translates to CASSLGQGQPQHF.

This chain joins TRBV10-3 and TRBJ2-7, with 10 positions matching TRBD2. Germline V lookup: CDR1 ENHRY, CDR2 SYGVKD. Germline trimming cut 0 bases from V and 2 bases from J; bases unmatched to any gene: 4. This CDR3 has 16 amino acids. CDR3 region: CAISESLTSGTYEQYF. The CDR3 DNA reads TGTGCCATCAGTGAGTCGCTCACTAGCGGGACCTACGAGCAGTACTTC.

The V call is TRBV6-5, the J call TRBJ1-3, with D possibly TRBD1 on 5 matching bases. The CDR3 consists of 14 residues. Germline V gene sequence: CDR1 MNHEY, CDR2 SVGAGI. V shed 0 bases and J shed 3 bases, with 6 bases lying between them. The CDR3 DNA sequence: TGTGCCAGCAGTTACTCGGGGGTTGGAAACACCATATATTTT. Translation: CASSYSGVGNTIYF.

The V and J genes are TRBV4-3 and TRBJ2-7, with D maybe TRBD2 (6 bases). The germline CDR1 and CDR2 sequences are LGHNA and YSLEER. The V and J ends lost 4 bases and 4 bases respectively, with 17 bases between them. The CDR3 runs to 15 residues. The CDR3 loop reads CASSRTGTGGYEQYF. In DNA form, the CDR3 reads TGCGCCAGCAGCCGGACCGGGACTGGAGGATACGAGCAGTACTTC.

This clonotype was recorded many times. The gene calls are TRBV6-5 and TRBJ1-2; a weak D match, TRBD1 (5 bases). The ends were cut back, 6 bases at V and 3 bases at J, with 14 bases in the middle. Germline V lookup: CDR1 MNHEY, CDR2 SVGAGI. The CDR3 extends over 14 amino acids. CDR3 sequence reads: CASSNIGTDYGYTF. As DNA, the CDR3 is TGTGCCAGCAGCAACATAGGGACGGACTATGGCTACACCTTC.

V gene TRBV7-9 combines with J gene TRBJ1-1, with D uncertain. Trimming took off 8 bases at V and 2 bases at J, with 12 bases between the two ends. CDR3 size: 13 residues. Germline V gives CDR1 SEHNR, CDR2 FQNEAQ (reference sequence). The CDR3 DNA is TGTGCCAGCGCAGCGGCGGTTAACACTGAAGCTTTCTTT. This sequence encodes CASAAAVNTEAFF.

This clonotype was counted ten times or more. V is TRBV20-1 and J is TRBJ1-6; a weak D match, TRBD1 (5 bases). The CDR3 totals 14 residues. V was cut by 0 bases and J by 5 bases, with 8 bases left in between. Germline CDR1 reads DFQATT; CDR2 reads SNEGSKA (reference sequence). CDR3 region: CSARDRADNSPLHF. CDR3 DNA sequence: TGCAGTGCTAGAGACAGGGCAGATAATTCACCCCTCCACTTT.

This clonotype has at least ten counts. J is TRBJ2-1 and V is TRBV5-1, with D tentatively TRBD2 (5 bases). Trimming shortened V by 0 bases and J by 1 base, and 11 bases separated the two germline ends. The CDR3 is made up of 16 amino acids. The germline V gene has CDR1 SGHRS and CDR2 YFSETQ. For the CDR3, the DNA is TGCGCCAGCAGCTTGGATCCTAGCTCGTCCTACAATGAGCAGTTCTTC. Encoded protein: CASSLDPSSSYNEQFF.

This clonotype was picked up a small number of times. The chain is built from TRBV20-1 and TRBJ2-5; 11 positions agree with TRBD2. The CDR3 extends over 14 amino acids. Germline values: CDR1 DFQATT, CDR2 SNEGSKA (reference sequence). V lost 0 bases and J lost 4; bases outside the gene matches: 1. The CDR3 nucleotides are TGCAGTGCTAGAGATCTAGCGGGGGGAGAGACCCAGTACTTC. Its translation: CSARDLAGGETQYF.

This clonotype was recorded at least ten times. This chain uses TRBV6-5 with TRBJ1-1; unclear D gene. The CDR3 has 13 residues. Trimming cost V 3 bases and J 11 bases, with 16 bases left between them. Germline V lookup: CDR1 MNHEY, CDR2 SVGAGI. The CDR3 protein is CASSYLTGSEAFF. In nucleotides, the CDR3 is TGTGCCAGCAGTTATCTGACCGGCTCGGAGGCTTTCTTT.

This clonotype was picked up a small number of times. V usage is TRBV29-1 and J usage is TRBJ2-5; the match to TRBD1 covers 8 bases. CDR3 length: 14 amino acids. Trimming at V came to 0 bases and at J to 2 bases, leaving 2 bases not matched to a gene. Germline CDR1 and CDR2: SQVTM and ANQGSEA. In nucleotides, the CDR3 is TGCAGCGTTGAAGAGGACAGGGCGCAAGAGACCCAGTACTTC. It encodes CSVEEDRAQETQYF.

The chain is built from TRBV29-1 and TRBJ2-1; TRBD2 agrees at 16 bases. J lost 6 bases, V lost 4 bases, and 6 bases had no gene match. CDR1 and CDR2 (germline): SQVTM, ANQGSEA. This CDR3 spans 16 amino acids. This CDR3 reads CSVAGTSGRDGNEQFF. As DNA, the CDR3 is TGCAGCGTTGCCGGGACTAGCGGGAGGGATGGCAATGAGCAGTTCTTC.

CDR3 nucleotides: TGTGCCAGCAGTTACAGAGGACAGGGGAACACTGAAGCTTTCTTT. It codes for CASSYRGQGNTEAFF. The V gene is TRBV6-5, the J gene TRBJ1-1; 8 bases match TRBD1. The CDR3 extends over 15 amino acids. Germline CDR1 MNHEY, CDR2 SVGAGI. The J segment lost 1 base and the V segment lost 2 bases, leaving 3 bases of the junction unmatched.

The J gene is TRBJ1-5, the V gene TRBV4-1; D gene uncertain. V was trimmed by 2 bases and J by 3 bases, leaving 11 bases between them. The CDR3 spans 15 residues. From germline, CDR1 is MGHRA and CDR2 YSYEKL. The CDR3 sequence: CASSQPSGDNQPQHF. DNA of the CDR3: TGCGCCAGCAGCCAACCCTCGGGAGACAATCAGCCCCAGCATTTT.

The V and J genes are TRBV7-9 and TRBJ2-3; 12 positions match TRBD2. From germline, CDR1 is SEHNR and CDR2 FQNEAQ (reference sequence). This CDR3 has 15 amino acids. Trimming removed 4 bases from V and 8 bases from J; junction bases left unmatched: 7. CDR3: CASSSSGRATVTQYF. For the CDR3, the DNA is TGTGCCAGCAGCTCTAGCGGGAGGGCCACCGTTACGCAGTATTTT.

This clonotype rates as medium-sized. The chain links TRBV6-1 to TRBJ2-1, with D possibly matching TRBD1 (6 bases). V was pared by 4 bases and J by 0 bases, with 13 bases between. The germline V gene has CDR1 MNHNS and CDR2 SASEGT. The CDR3 is 16 amino acids. This CDR3 is CASSGDTSSSYNEQFF. CDR3 nucleotide sequence: TGTGCCAGCAGTGGGGACACCTCCAGCTCCTACAATGAGCAGTTCTTC.

This clonotype has a count of ten or more. The chain recombines TRBV6-6 with TRBJ2-1, with 11 positions matching TRBD2. Germline CDR1 and CDR2: MNHNY and SVGAGI (reference sequence). CDR3 length equals 17 residues. Trimming removed 0 bases from V and 7 bases from J; junction bases left unmatched: 8. The CDR3 bases are TGTGCCAGCAGTTACTCAGGCCTAGCGGGGGGCCGGAATGAGCAGTTCTTC. It yields the protein CASSYSGLAGGRNEQFF.

The V call is TRBV20-1, the J call TRBJ2-7; 10 bases match TRBD1. The germline V gene encodes CDR1 DFQATT and CDR2 SNEGSKA (reference sequence). This CDR3 region has 15 residues. V lost 5 bases to trimming and J lost 2 bases; unmatched junction nucleotides: 9. CDR3 residues: CSAQEGTGDAYEQYF. Here the CDR3 DNA reads TGCAGTGCTCAAGAGGGGACAGGGGACGCCTACGAGCAGTACTTC.

The rearrangement joins TRBV6-2 or TRBV6-3 to TRBJ2-7; D uncertain. CDR1 and CDR2 from the germline V gene are MNHEY and SVGEGT. Deletions cut 6 bases from V and 3 bases from J, with 6 bases between. This CDR3 is built from 11 residues. The CDR3 reads CASRRSYEQYF. Written as DNA, the CDR3 is TGTGCCAGCAGACGAAGCTACGAGCAGTACTTC.

The chain combines TRBV20-1 with TRBJ1-2, with no clear D. V was cut by 0 bases and J by 1 base, with 9 bases left in between. The CDR3 loop spans 14 amino acids. Germline CDR1 DFQATT, CDR2 SNEGSKA (reference sequence). The CDR3, as DNA: TGCAGTGCTAGAGATCCGCGGGGTAACTATGGCTACACCTTC. Translating gives CSARDPRGNYGYTF.

This clonotype was found many times. This chain connects TRBV5-8 to TRBJ2-7, with D hard to call. The CDR3 extends over 10 amino acids. The germline CDR1 and CDR2 sequences are SGHTS and YDEGEE. V was shortened by 2 bases and J by 6 bases, with 3 bases between the two germline ends. Here the CDR3 reads CASSFGEQYF. DNA for the CDR3: TGTGCCAGCAGCTTCGGCGAGCAGTACTTC.

V and J are TRBV7-6 and TRBJ2-7; 11 nucleotides agree with TRBD2. The CDR3 runs to 14 residues. V lost 1 base to trimming and J lost 6 bases; unmatched junction nucleotides: 2. Germline V gives CDR1 SGHVS, CDR2 FNYEAQ. In DNA, the CDR3 is TGTGCCAGCAGCTTAGTAGCGGGAGGGCGCGAGCAGTACTTC. This encodes CASSLVAGGREQYF.